This T cell receptor beta chain was recorded in a study of cytomegalovirus exposure and HLA in healthy donors. Findings of the study overall: Later findings reportedly placed an Asian-associated ancestry cluster below the roughly 690-donor mean for N-insertions. Rarity held for most TCR sequences, but there were some public TCRs that occurred in many donors. Several of the most significant clusters appeared, in a later analysis, to be linked to common viral pathogens.

The CDR3 length is 16 residues. V lost 1 base to trimming and J lost 4 bases, with 17 bases between them. The V gene's germline CDR1 is SGHNT and CDR2 YYREEE (reference sequence). 13 Jbeta primers and 60 Vbeta primers were used for the PCR. Produced via immunoSEQ multiplex PCR; TCRdb's table is partial and in-frame only. Its table lists 180,000 or so clones. Notes on this clone: What it binds is unknown.

The chain has TRBV5-4 and TRBJ1-2; D call uncertain. The sequencing input was PBMCs. The clonotype was recovered from a boy younger than 18 in good health and CMV-seronegative. CDR3 nucleotide sequence: TGTGCCAGCAGCTTGTCGCCCCTCGGGGTGGTCTATGGCTACACCTTC. It encodes CASSLSPLGVVYGYTF. Using reference TRBV5-4 and TRBJ1-2 for the parts outside the CDR3, the full variable domain is ETGVTQSPTHLIKTRGQQVTLRCSSQSGHNTVSWYQQALGQGPQFIFQYYREEENGRGNFPPRFSGLQFPNYSSELNVNALELDDSALYLCASSLSPLGVVYGYTFGSGTRLTVV.